The clone carrying this TCR beta chain was seen a few times. The antigen remains undetermined. This sample was included in a study of cytomegalovirus exposure and HLA in healthy donors. The overall study: Earlier findings included some 120 million unique TCR beta sequences obtained from 150 million to 200 million T cells.

Study findings and constraints: Across all donors, roughly uniform sequencing depth was an assumption of the presence/absence analyses. What was likely a sequencing artifact was a cluster of highly shared sequence variants. Among TCR beta chains, those listed as cytomegalovirus-associated numbered about 150.

J gave up 9 bases and V 4 bases, and 1 base lay outside the gene matches. The CDR3 totals 14 residues. Looked up from germline, CDR1 is SNHLY and CDR2 is FYNNEI. It was with 60 Vbeta and 13 Jbeta primers that the PCR ran. The assay was immunoSEQ multiplex PCR, and TCRdb's table has in-frame clones only and misses some. The repertoire holds 160,000 or so clones, with approximately 83% as singletons. Sequences were obtained from PBMCs. The receptor's source is a woman aged 18-29 years in good health and CMV-seronegative. This chain links TRBV2 with TRBJ1-6; 12 bases are a match to TRBD1. The DNA for the CDR3 is TGTGCCAGCAGTGGGGACAGGGGGCTTTCACCCCTCCACTTT. Protein product: CASSGDRGLSPLHF.